This T cell receptor beta chain was obtained from a study of T cells in Graves' hyperthyroidism and ophthalmopathy. The germline gives CDR1 MGHRA, CDR2 YSYEKL. CDR3 length: 14 amino acids. Over 18 months, lack of ophthalmopathy progression marked Graves' hyperthyroidism as stable. Pregnant or lactating patients were excluded, as were those with uncontrolled infection or other autoimmune disease. TCR beta CDR3 region amplification was performed from RNA transcripts. TCR CDR3 regions were first amplified by RT-PCR with HTBI primers. Each CDR3 protein gets one entry after TCRdb re-called the multiplex PCR reads with MiXCR. This table has a few hundred thousand distinct CDR3 sequences, roughly 46% appearing once. As regards this clonotype: A much larger clonotype is one base distant, so this may be a read error.

The receptor's source is a woman between 18 and 29 years old with Graves' hyperthyroidism. Sequencing was carried out using peripheral blood or thyroid tissue (not recorded which). The genes are TRBV4-1 and TRBJ1-4; no clear D gene. The CDR3 region has the DNA TGCGCCAGCAGCCAATTCGGCGGTAATGAAAGACTGTTTTTT. This translates into CASSQFGGNERLFF.